What follows are 6 T cell receptor beta chains derived from one specimen sequenced in a study of blood T cell repertoires in COVID-19. Profiled with immunoSEQ multiplex PCR; TCRdb holds only in-frame clones, not every one. Of about 370,000 clones in the sample, roughly nine tenths were seen once. Material: PBMCs or T cells enriched from blood (not recorded which). All receptors derive from a man in his late teens or twenties who had recovered from COVID-19.

The chain combines TRBV11-3 with TRBJ2-1, with TRBD1 as a possible D gene (6 bases). Germline values: CDR1 SGHNT, CDR2 YENEEA. V was cut by 5 bases and J by 0 bases, with 11 bases left in between. The CDR3 has 15 amino acids. The chain's CDR3 is CASSVRQASYNEQFF. In nucleotides, the CDR3 is TGTGCCAGCAGCGTCAGACAGGCCTCCTACAATGAGCAGTTCTTC.

V is TRBV5-5 and J is TRBJ1-1; D may be TRBD1 (5 bases). Trimming stripped 3 bases from V and 0 bases from J, with 9 bases between. Germline CDR1 SGHKS, CDR2 YYEKEE (reference sequence). The CDR3 is 14 amino acids. This CDR3 is CASSSLQVNTEAFF. CDR3 nucleotide sequence: TGTGCCAGCAGCTCACTACAGGTGAACACTGAAGCTTTCTTT.

This chain's CDR3 is CASSYGNPSSYEQYF. The CDR3 nucleotides read TGTGCCAGCAGCTACGGGAACCCAAGCTCCTACGAGCAGTACTTC. The chain couples TRBV7-9 to TRBJ2-7, with D tentatively TRBD2 (5 bases). This CDR3 is built from 15 residues. Deletions cut 4 bases from V and 0 bases from J, with 13 bases between. Germline V gene lookup returns CDR1 SEHNR and CDR2 FQNEAQ (reference sequence).

This rearrangement joins TRBV6-2 or TRBV6-3 to TRBJ2-3; TRBD1 matches 12 bases. After removal of 5 bases from V and 7 bases from J, the junction contained 7 bases not matched to a gene. Germline V gene sequence: CDR1 MNHEY, CDR2 SVGEGT. CDR3 length: 15 residues. CDR3 bases: TGTGCCAGCAGTGGCCCGGGACAGGGGGCTCATACGCAGTATTTT. Translation: CASSGPGQGAHTQYF.

The chain combines TRBV10-3 with TRBJ2-7; the D gene is possibly TRBD2 (5 bases). Germline CDR1 and CDR2: ENHRY and SYGVKD. The ends were cut back, 3 bases at V and 0 bases at J, with 15 bases in the middle. The CDR3 spans 16 residues. The CDR3 DNA follows: TGTGCCATCAGTGACCTGCGGGTCGGTAGCTCCTACGAGCAGTACTTC. This sequence encodes CAISDLRVGSSYEQYF.

This rearrangement joins TRBV15 to TRBJ1-1; 8 nucleotides line up with TRBD1. Germline V lookup: CDR1 LNHNV, CDR2 YYDKDF (reference sequence). Germline trimming cut 3 bases from V and 1 base from J; bases unmatched to any gene: 1. The CDR3 loop spans 14 amino acids. CDR3 amino acids: CATSRGTGNTEAFF. The CDR3, as DNA: TGTGCCACCAGCAGGGGGACAGGGAACACTGAAGCTTTCTTT. The full variable domain, its missing parts supplied by reference TRBV15 and TRBJ1-1, is DAMVIQNPRYQVTQFGKPVTLSCSQTLNHNVMYWYQQKSSQAPKLLFHYYDKDFNNEADTPDNFQSRRPNTSFCFLDIRSPGLGDTAMYLCATSRGTGNTEAFFGQGTRLTVV.